Below, 5 T cell receptor beta chains from the same sample are listed, as sequenced in a study of cytomegalovirus exposure and HLA in healthy donors. It was with 60 Vbeta and 13 Jbeta primers that the PCR ran. Libraries were prepared by immunoSEQ multiplex PCR; TCRdb keeps only in-frame clonotypes and omits some of them. The table lists over 100,000 clones, about 73% of them singletons. Specimen: PBMCs. The receptor set was obtained from a woman aged 40 to 50 in good health and CMV-seropositive.

The rearrangement joins TRBV30 to TRBJ1-2, with TRBD1 identical over 10 bases. The germline V gene encodes CDR1 GTSNPN and CDR2 SVGIG (reference sequence). The CDR3 covers 13 residues. V shed 0 bases and J 7 bases; nucleotides not matched to a gene: 2. CDR3 in DNA: TGTGCCTGGAGTGTTGGGGACAGGGGTGGCTACACCTTC. This translates into CAWSVGDRGGYTF.

The CDR3 region has the DNA TGTGCCAGCAGTGAAGCGTCGGGGATTGGGGCTGGAAACACCATATATTTT. This encodes CASSEASGIGAGNTIYF. The chain recombines TRBV6-1 with TRBJ1-3; D unclear. The CDR3 runs to 17 residues. The ends were cut back, 0 bases at V and 2 bases at J, with 14 bases in the middle. From germline, CDR1 is MNHNS and CDR2 SASEGT.

J is TRBJ2-3 and V is TRBV11-2; 8 bases match TRBD2. The CDR3 loop spans 15 amino acids. Losses at the gene ends were 7 bases for V and 0 bases for J; bases not matched to a gene: 6. Germline CDR1 and CDR2: SGHAT and FQNNGV. This CDR3 reads CASTPAGGSTDTQYF. DNA for the CDR3: TGTGCCAGCACCCCCGCGGGGGGAAGCACAGATACGCAGTATTTT.

This clone appeared once. The chain is built from TRBV15 and TRBJ2-7; weak D call: TRBD2 (6 bases). Trimming removed 0 bases at V and 5 bases at J, with 14 bases between. CDR1 LNHNV and CDR2 YYDKDF come from the germline V gene (reference sequence). The CDR3 covers 15 residues. CDR3 sequence (DNA): TGTGCCACCAGCAGAGATCAGGAGGGGTCCGACGAGCAGTACTTC. Protein product: CATSRDQEGSDEQYF.

This chain's CDR3 is CASSQDSREQYF. CDR3 DNA: TGTGCCAGCAGCCAAGATAGCAGAGAGCAGTACTTC. The chain joins TRBV14 to TRBJ2-7; D not resolved. Per the germline V gene, CDR1 is SGHDN and CDR2 is FVKESK. CDR3 length equals 12 residues. V lost 0 bases and J lost 7, with 7 bases in between.